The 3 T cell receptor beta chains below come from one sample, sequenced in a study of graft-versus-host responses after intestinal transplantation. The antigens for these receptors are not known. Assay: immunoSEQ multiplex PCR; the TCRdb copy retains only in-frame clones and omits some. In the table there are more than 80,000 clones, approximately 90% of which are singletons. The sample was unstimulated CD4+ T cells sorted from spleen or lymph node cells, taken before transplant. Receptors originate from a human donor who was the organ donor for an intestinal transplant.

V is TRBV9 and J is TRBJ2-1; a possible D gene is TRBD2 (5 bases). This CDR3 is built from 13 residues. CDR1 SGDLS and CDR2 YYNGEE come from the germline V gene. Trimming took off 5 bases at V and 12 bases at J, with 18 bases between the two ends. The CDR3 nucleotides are TGTGCCAGCAGGAACCGCGGGTTGGCCCGGCAGTTCTTC. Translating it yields CASRNRGLARQFF.

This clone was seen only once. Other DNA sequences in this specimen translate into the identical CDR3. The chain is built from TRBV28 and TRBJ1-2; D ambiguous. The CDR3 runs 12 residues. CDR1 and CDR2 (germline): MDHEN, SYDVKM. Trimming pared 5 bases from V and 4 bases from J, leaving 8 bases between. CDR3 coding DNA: TGTGCCAGCAGTCGAGTTGGCTATGGCTACACCTTC. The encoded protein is CASSRVGYGYTF.

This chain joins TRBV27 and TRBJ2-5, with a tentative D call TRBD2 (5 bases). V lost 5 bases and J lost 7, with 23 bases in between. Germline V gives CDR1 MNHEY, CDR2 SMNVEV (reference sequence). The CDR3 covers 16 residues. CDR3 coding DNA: TGTGCCAGCAGTAGACTTCCAGTCTCCCTCGCGGGGACCCAGTACTTC. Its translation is CASSRLPVSLAGTQYF.